This TCR beta chain was identified in a study of blood T cell repertoires in COVID-19. Trimming shortened V by 1 base and J by 6 bases, and 9 bases separated the two germline ends. Germline CDR1 reads SGHAT; CDR2 reads FQNNGV. The CDR3 length is 14 residues. Using immunoSEQ multiplex PCR, the repertoire was profiled, and TCRdb retains in-frame clones only, with some absent. The data contain roughly 240,000 clones, about 91% of them singletons. The chain has TRBV11-2 and TRBJ2-2, with D hard to call. Sequenced material: PBMCs or T cells enriched from blood (not recorded which). This clonotype originated in a woman in her forties with acute COVID-19. The CDR3 region has the DNA TGTGCCAGCAGCTTAGGGGTAGCACCCGGGGAGCTGTTTTTT. Protein: CASSLGVAPGELFF. Supplemented by reference TRBV11-2 and TRBJ2-2, the full variable domain reads EAGVAQSPRYKIIEKRQSVAFWCNPISGHATLYWYQQILGQGPKLLIQFQNNGVVDDSQLPKDRFSAERLKGVDSTLKIQPAKLEDSAVYLCASSLGVAPGELFFGEGSRLTVL.